This T cell receptor (beta chain) was found in a study of post-analysis software for immune sequencing data. This clonotype was observed a few times. Its antigen is not identified. Study results and caveats: Batch-matched samples strongly co-clustered by F measure. TRBV5-6, TRBV5-1 and TRBV20-1 belonged to a set of roughly 5 TRBV segments that were more frequent in patients than controls.

cDNA libraries of TCR beta carried unique molecular identifiers. cDNA molecules numbering about 480,000 came from approximately 1 to 10 million T cells. TCRdb reprocessed the PCR reads via MiXCR and lists one record per CDR3 protein. The sample carries roughly 600,000 distinct CDR3 sequences, roughly 40% recorded once. Germline V lookup: CDR1 SGHAT, CDR2 FQNNGV. The CDR3 is 12 residues long. V lost 2 bases to trimming and J lost 10 bases, with 6 bases between them. Source material: blood. This chain links TRBV11-2 with TRBJ1-6; D unclear. The TCR comes from a girl aged 10 to 17 with multiple sclerosis. In DNA form, the CDR3 reads TGTGCCAGCAGCTTAACCCTGTCACCCCTCCACTTT. It codes for CASSLTLSPLHF.